Given below is one T cell receptor (beta chain) in context. As yet, its antigen is unknown. Stated time point: peripheral blood 6 weeks after treatment start. The data were obtained in a study of PD-L1 blockade in urothelial cancer. Study-wide context: Bladder-origin urothelial cancer in males described about 85% of the 29 patients. Patients previously received 0 to 3 chemotherapy regimens. At 3 weeks after treatment start (second dose) and again at 6 weeks, blood was analyzed.

Per germline, CDR1 MGHRA and CDR2 YSYEKL. The V gene lost 0 bases and the J gene lost 7 bases, with 16 bases spanning the gap. The CDR3 runs 15 residues. Sequencing was performed with immunoSEQ multiplex PCR; in TCRdb, only in-frame clones are kept and a portion is missing. The data hold around 38,000 clones, with 75% to 90% observed a single time. Study conclusions and caveats: Improved survival was predicted by pretreatment blood TCR clonality below the median.

This TCR was sampled from a man in his sixties with urothelial cancer. This chain links TRBV4-1 with TRBJ2-7; D uncertain. This sample comprised PBMCs, obtained around atezolizumab (anti-PD-L1) treatment. The CDR3 is CASSQESYILGEQYF. CDR3 DNA sequence: TGCGCCAGCAGCCAAGAGAGTTATATCCTAGGAGAGCAGTACTTC.